The clone carrying this TCR beta chain was seen more than once but under ten times. Its antigen is as yet unknown. The sample originates from a study of T cells in Graves' hyperthyroidism and ophthalmopathy. The source material, RNA transcripts, was used to amplify TCR beta CDR3 regions. The primer set for the first-round RT-PCR of the TCR CDR3 was HTBI. A single record per CDR3 protein comes from TCRdb applying MiXCR to the multiplex PCR reads. The sample lists over 700,000 distinct CDR3 sequences, 15% to 20% seen once, with 16% in the top ten. CDR3 length: 15 amino acids. The germline CDR1 and CDR2 sequences are SGDLS and YYNGEE. Deletions cut 5 bases from V and 2 bases from J, with 14 bases between. Notes on the study in general: Most clonotypes that expanded in the thyroid above 0.001 also showed up in blood.

The J gene is TRBJ2-1, the V gene TRBV9, with no clear D. Sequencing was done on a sample of blood. This sequence was found in a woman between 50 and 59 years old with Graves' hyperthyroidism that later progressed to Graves' ophthalmopathy. The CDR3 DNA sequence: TGTGCCAGCAGTGGCGAGGCGGCGCCCTACAATGAGCAGTTCTTC. Encoded protein: CASSGEAAPYNEQFF. The full variable domain, with the rest looked up from reference TRBV9 and TRBJ2-1, is DSGVTQTPKHLITATGQRVTLRCSPRSGDLSVYWYQQSLDQGLQFLIQYYNGEERAKGNILERFSAQQFPDLHSELNLSSLELGDSALYFCASSGEAAPYNEQFFGPGTRLTVL.